The clone carrying this T cell receptor (beta chain) was seen just once. This CDR3 has 15 amino acids. Germline V CDR1 and CDR2: SGHKS, YYEKEE (reference sequence). The V segment lost 4 bases and the J segment 2 bases; nucleotides outside the gene matches: 9. The PCR used 60 Vbeta and 13 Jbeta primers. Clones were read by immunoSEQ multiplex PCR, and TCRdb kept only the in-frame ones, dropping some. The sample carries over 150,000 clones, roughly 80% recorded once. The data stem from a study of cytomegalovirus exposure and HLA in healthy donors. The clonotype originates from a male donor in good health and CMV-seropositive. The chain is built from TRBV5-5 and TRBJ2-7; 7 nucleotides align to TRBD2. The sample comprised PBMCs. CDR3 region: CASSLTGGTAYEQYF. The CDR3 DNA follows: TGTGCCAGCAGCCTTACCGGGGGGACGGCCTACGAGCAGTACTTC.